The 9 T cell receptor beta chains below were found in one sample sequenced in a study of metastatic and nonmetastatic thyroid tumors. TCRdb re-processed the PCR reads through MiXCR. The sample lists about 39,000 clones, about an eighth seen once, with roughly 9% in the top ten. Treatment of any kind had been given to no patient before thyroid surgery. The sample comprised blood. Receptors originate from a male donor with papillary thyroid cancer or a benign thyroid nodule (not recorded which). Some clones in this sample may be carry-over from other donors' samples.

The table lists this clone with many counts. This chain joins TRBV6-1 and TRBJ1-1, with 11 positions matching TRBD1. CDR1 is MNHNS and CDR2 is SASEGT in the germline V gene. V lost 5 bases, J lost 3 bases, and 14 bases stayed unmatched. The CDR3 loop spans 18 amino acids. As DNA, the CDR3 is TGTGCCAGCAGTAAGACCGGGACAGGGGGTTACTCTGACACTGAAGCTTTCTTT. Protein product: CASSKTGTGGYSDTEAFF.

This clone came up many times. The chain joins TRBV10-3 to TRBJ2-2; a possible D gene is TRBD2 (5 bases). V lost 4 bases and J 4 bases, leaving 13 bases between the germline ends. The germline V gene encodes CDR1 ENHRY and CDR2 SYGVKD. The CDR3 has 15 residues. The CDR3 protein is CAISGPSGATGELFF. CDR3 nucleotides: TGTGCCATCAGTGGTCCCAGCGGAGCCACCGGGGAGCTGTTTTTT.

The table lists this clone with many counts. V gene TRBV7-2 combines with J gene TRBJ1-2; D possibly corresponds to TRBD1 (6 bases). The CDR3 is made up of 16 amino acids. V was cut by 5 bases and J by 2 bases, with 18 bases left in between. Germline V lookup: CDR1 SGHTA, CDR2 FQGNSA. The CDR3 bases are TGTGCCAGCAGCCCAGGGGCGGACAGAACCAACTATGGCTACACCTTC. This gives the protein CASSPGADRTNYGYTF.

This clone was observed at least ten times. The genes are TRBV28 and TRBJ2-3, with TRBD2 matching over 13 bases. The CDR3 covers 17 residues. Per the germline V gene, CDR1 is MDHEN and CDR2 is SYDVKM. Trimming cost V 7 bases and J 2 bases; bases outside gene matches: 9. CDR3 DNA sequence: TGTGCCAGCATCCCCCCGGGACTAGCGGGACCCACAGATACGCAGTATTTT. It codes for CASIPPGLAGPTDTQYF.

The table lists this clone with many counts. The rearrangement joins TRBV19 to TRBJ2-1; 7 bases fit TRBD2. Germline CDR1 is LNHDA and CDR2 is SQIVND (reference sequence). Trimming cost V 4 bases and J 2 bases; bases outside gene matches: 2. There are 14 residues in the CDR3. CDR3: CASSSAGAYNEQFF. The CDR3 nucleotides read TGTGCCAGTAGTAGTGCGGGAGCCTACAATGAGCAGTTCTTC.

DNA for the CDR3: TGTGCCACCAGTGAGAGCGGGGGCGAGAACACCGGGGAGCTGTTTTTT. Encoded protein: CATSESGGENTGELFF. This chain connects TRBV24-1 to TRBJ2-2; TRBD2 aligns across 8 bases. This CDR3 spans 16 amino acids. Trimming took 4 bases from V and 1 from J; bases not matched to a gene: 4. Germline V gene lookup returns CDR1 KGHDR and CDR2 SFDVKD.

This clone was seen a few times. A read error may explain this, as a much larger clone is one base away. The V gene is TRBV29-1, the J gene TRBJ1-1; tentative D call: TRBD1 (5 bases). CDR3 length: 16 amino acids. V was clipped by 0 bases and J by 1 base, with 15 bases between them. Looked up from germline, CDR1 is SQVTM and CDR2 is ANQGSEA. CDR3 region: CSVEESGRGRNTEAFF. CDR3 bases: TGCAGCGTTGAAGAAAGTGGCCGGGGCCGGAACACTGAAGCTTTCTTT. The full variable domain, its missing parts supplied by reference TRBV29-1 and TRBJ1-1, is SAVISQKPSRDICQRGTSLTIQCQVDSQVTMMFWYRQQPGQSLTLIATANQGSEATYESGFVIDKFPISRPNLTFSTLTVSNMSPEDSSIYLCSVEESGRGRNTEAFFGQGTRLTVV.

This clone showed up many times. V and J are TRBV9 and TRBJ2-1; the match to TRBD2 covers 8 bases. CDR3 length: 15 amino acids. V dropped 2 bases and J dropped 4; count of bases not matched to a gene: 5. In germline, CDR1 is SGDLS, CDR2 YYNGEE. In DNA form, the CDR3 reads TGTGCCAGCAGCGTTTCTAGCGGGTCTTACAATGAGCAGTTCTTC. Protein product: CASSVSSGSYNEQFF. Complete variable domain (other parts from reference TRBV9 and TRBJ2-1): DSGVTQTPKHLITATGQRVTLRCSPRSGDLSVYWYQQSLDQGLQFLIQYYNGEERAKGNILERFSAQQFPDLHSELNLSSLELGDSALYFCASSVSSGSYNEQFFGPGTRLTVL.

As for this clone: An end of the junction does not agree with germline; a read error may underlie this. The chain combines TRBV6-9 with TRBJ2-2; tentatively, D is TRBD1 or TRBD2 (6 bases each). Germline V gene sequence: CDR1 MNHGY, CDR2 SVAAGI. There are 17 residues in the CDR3. The CDR3: CARAPPSVIVCKGELFF. The CDR3 DNA sequence: TGTGCCAGAGCACCCCCTAGCGTGATTGTGTGTAAGGGGGAGTTGTTTTTT.